The present T cell receptor (beta chain) was sequenced within a study of T cells in narcolepsy. Overall study context: Enrolled donors included narcolepsy type 1 or type 2 patients and healthy controls.

Regarding the study as a whole: Comparing one patient's CSF and blood CD4+ clonotypes highlighted HCRT- and TRIB2-specific autoreactive clonotypes. Blood of same and different patients, but not healthy controls, reportedly held recurring autoreactive clonotypes. Some memory CD4+ repertoires had no autoreactive clone sequences.

Trimming shortened V by 2 bases and J by 4 bases, and 9 bases separated the two germline ends. Germline V gene sequence: CDR1 KGHSH, CDR2 LQKENI. The CDR3 covers 14 residues. The protocol was immunoSEQ multiplex PCR, while the TCRdb copy is restricted to in-frame clones and leaves out a portion. The sample has tens of thousands of clones, approximately 89% seen once; the top ten hold under 1.5%. In its sample, this clone was seen a few times. No antigen is known for it. The rearrangement joins TRBV18 to TRBJ1-5; perhaps TRBD1 as D (5 bases). The clonotype comes from a human donor with narcolepsy. The sequencing input was CD45RA- memory CD4+ T cells from PBMCs. CDR3 region: CASSPATDNQPQHF. The CDR3 DNA sequence: TGTGCCAGCTCACCAGCGACAGATAATCAGCCCCAGCATTTT.